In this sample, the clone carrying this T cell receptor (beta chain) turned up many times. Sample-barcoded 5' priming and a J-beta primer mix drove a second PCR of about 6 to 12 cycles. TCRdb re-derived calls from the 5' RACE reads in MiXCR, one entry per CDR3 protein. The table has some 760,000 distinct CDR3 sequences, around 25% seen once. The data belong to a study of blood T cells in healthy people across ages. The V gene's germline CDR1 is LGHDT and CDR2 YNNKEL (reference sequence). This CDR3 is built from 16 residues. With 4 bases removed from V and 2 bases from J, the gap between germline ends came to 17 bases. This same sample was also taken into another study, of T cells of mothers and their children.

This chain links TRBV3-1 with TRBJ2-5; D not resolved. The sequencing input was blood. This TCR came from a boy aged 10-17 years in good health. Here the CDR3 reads CASSPRFSLLQETQYF. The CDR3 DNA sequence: TGTGCCAGCAGCCCCAGGTTTTCGCTTTTACAAGAGACCCAGTACTTC.